The sequence of this TCR beta chain was determined in a study of T cell changes during pregnancy in multiple sclerosis. Germline values: CDR1 SGHNT, CDR2 YYREEE (reference sequence). V was shortened by 3 bases and J by 3 bases, with 9 bases between the two germline ends. This CDR3 region has 14 residues. Sequencing was performed with immunoSEQ multiplex PCR; in TCRdb, only in-frame clones are kept and a portion is missing. The data contain some 57,000 clones, 90% of them singletons. This TCR came from a female donor in good health, enrolled as a control in a pregnancy study. The chain couples TRBV5-4 to TRBJ2-2, with a tentative D call TRBD2 (5 bases). Sequences were derived from peripheral blood, sampled in the first trimester of pregnancy. The CDR3 spells CASSSRGYTGELFF. Here the CDR3 DNA reads TGTGCCAGCAGCTCTCGGGGATACACCGGGGAGCTGTTTTTT. The full variable domain, rest sourced from reference TRBV5-4 and TRBJ2-2, is ETGVTQSPTHLIKTRGQQVTLRCSSQSGHNTVSWYQQALGQGPQFIFQYYREEENGRGNFPPRFSGLQFPNYSSELNVNALELDDSALYLCASSSRGYTGELFFGEGSRLTVL.